What follows are 23 T cell receptor beta chains derived from one specimen sequenced in a study of T cells after yellow fever vaccination. TCRdb reanalysed the 5' RACE reads using MiXCR and keeps one entry per CDR3 protein. The repertoire holds 340,000 or so distinct CDR3 sequences, approximately 12% seen once, with 3% to 4% in the top ten. This specimen was CD4+ T cells sorted from PBMCs, taken 15 days after the yellow fever booster vaccination. The source is a man younger than 30 who received the YFV17D yellow fever vaccine.

The chain is built from TRBV9 and TRBJ2-2; TRBD1 might be the D (6 bases). The ends were cut back, 4 bases at V and 2 bases at J, with 15 bases in the middle. The CDR3 consists of 16 residues. Germline-derived CDR1 and CDR2 are SGDLS and YYNGEE. The CDR3 DNA follows: TGTGCCAGCAGCCCCCGCCAGGGGATTAACACCGGGGAGCTGTTTTTT. Amino acid sequence: CASSPRQGINTGELFF.

The chain uses TRBV27 and TRBJ2-1; TRBD1 agrees at 7 bases. V dropped 3 bases and J dropped 16; count of bases not matched to a gene: 12. CDR1 and CDR2 from the germline V gene are MNHEY and SMNVEV (reference sequence). The CDR3 is 13 residues long. The CDR3 loop reads CASSFEGATNRFF. The CDR3 DNA is TGTGCCAGCAGTTTTGAGGGGGCCACGAATCGTTTCTTC.

The chain carries TRBV28 and TRBJ2-7; TRBD1 is a possible D gene (6 bases). Looked up from germline, CDR1 is MDHEN and CDR2 is SYDVKM. Trimming removed 8 bases from V and 4 bases from J, with 18 bases in between. The CDR3 length is 14 residues. CDR3 nucleotide sequence: TGTGCCAGCTCCACTCCGACAGGAACTTACGAGCAGTACGTC. It is translated as CASSTPTGTYEQYV.

The sample holds many counts of this clonotype. This chain uses TRBV20-1 with TRBJ1-1; tentative D call: TRBD1 (6 bases). This CDR3 has 13 amino acids. Trimming took 0 bases from V and 1 from J, leaving 6 bases between them. Germline CDR1 DFQATT, CDR2 SNEGSKA (reference sequence). The CDR3 nucleotides are TGCAGTGCTAGAGACAGGGGGAACACTGAAGCTTTCTTT. This codes for CSARDRGNTEAFF.

The chain recombines TRBV7-8 with TRBJ1-5; D is ambiguous. Germline V gives CDR1 SGHVS, CDR2 FQNEAQ. The length of the CDR3 is 20 residues. Deletions cut 5 bases from V and 0 bases from J, with 26 bases between. The CDR3, as DNA: TGTGCCAGCAGCCCGATACGCTTACTACACACGGATTATAGCAATCAGCCCCAGCATTTT. Its translation is CASSPIRLLHTDYSNQPQHF.

The V call is TRBV10-2, the J call TRBJ1-6; 8 nucleotides agree with TRBD1. Losses at the gene ends were 2 bases for V and 9 bases for J; bases not matched to a gene: 3. The CDR3 is 14 amino acids. Germline V gene lookup returns CDR1 WSHSY and CDR2 SAAADI. The CDR3 here is CASSEQGARSPLHF. In DNA, the CDR3 is TGCGCCAGCAGTGAGCAGGGGGCGCGTTCACCCCTCCACTTT.

This clonotype turned up a few times. The rearrangement uses TRBV7-9 and TRBJ2-3, with D hard to call. V was cut by 6 bases and J by 14 bases, with 21 bases left in between. This CDR3 is 13 amino acids long. The germline V gene has CDR1 SEHNR and CDR2 FQNEAQ (reference sequence). CDR3 DNA: TGTGCCAGCAGTTTGGACCCCGTTTTCTCGCCGTATTTT. The encoded protein is CASSLDPVFSPYF.

In this sample, this clonotype turned up a few times. CDR3 DNA sequence: TGTGCCAGCAGCCCAAGACAGGGATCGAGCTCCTACGAGCAGTACTTC. This codes for CASSPRQGSSSYEQYF. The V gene is TRBV7-9, the J gene TRBJ2-7; 7 bases fit TRBD1. This CDR3 comprises 16 residues. V lost 5 bases and J lost 0; bases outside the gene matches: 10. Germline CDR1 SEHNR, CDR2 FQNEAQ (reference sequence).

This chain links TRBV24-1 with TRBJ2-3, with D unclear. Germline CDR1 and CDR2: KGHDR and SFDVKD. The CDR3 runs 12 residues. Trimming cost V 5 bases and J 2 bases, with 4 bases left between them. The CDR3 is CATSGHTDTQYF. The CDR3 DNA follows: TGTGCCACCAGTGGGCACACAGATACGCAGTATTTT.

In this sample, this clonotype turned up a few times. The V and J genes are TRBV28 and TRBJ1-6; TRBD1 might be the D (6 bases). CDR3 length: 13 amino acids. Trimming took 8 bases from V and 4 from J, leaving 9 bases between them. CDR1 and CDR2 (germline): MDHEN, SYDVKM. The CDR3 sequence is CASDDRYNSPLHF. CDR3 sequence (DNA): TGTGCCAGCGATGACAGGTATAATTCACCCCTCCACTTT.

The chain couples TRBV7-8 to TRBJ2-3; perhaps D is TRBD1 or TRBD2 (7 bases each). Per the germline V gene, CDR1 is SGHVS and CDR2 is FQNEAQ. V was trimmed by 3 bases and J by 0 bases, leaving 13 bases between them. The CDR3 extends over 16 amino acids. CDR3 region: CASSFGGTASTDTQYF. CDR3 in DNA: TGTGCCAGCAGCTTCGGGGGGACAGCTAGCACAGATACGCAGTATTTT.

This chain connects TRBV7-9 to TRBJ1-3; 7 bases fit TRBD1. The CDR3 is made up of 14 amino acids. J was trimmed by 8 bases and V by 4 bases; bases with no gene match: 8. The germline V gene has CDR1 SEHNR and CDR2 FQNEAQ (reference sequence). DNA of the CDR3: TGTGCCAGCAGCTCAGTCCCTCAGGGGGACACCATATATTTT. Translation gives CASSSVPQGDTIYF.

This clonotype was recorded many times. The chain has TRBV7-9 and TRBJ2-3, with D tentatively TRBD2 (5 bases). The V and J ends lost 4 bases and 5 bases respectively, with 7 bases between them. The V gene's germline CDR1 is SEHNR and CDR2 FQNEAQ (reference sequence). The CDR3 runs 12 residues. CDR3: CASSSSGDTQYF. The DNA of the CDR3 is TGTGCCAGCAGCTCAAGCGGAGATACGCAGTATTTT. The full variable domain, with the rest looked up from reference TRBV7-9 and TRBJ2-3, is DTGVSQNPRHKITKRGQNVTFRCDPISEHNRLYWYRQTLGQGPEFLTYFQNEAQLEKSRLLSDRFSAERPKGSFSTLEIQRTEQGDSAMYLCASSSSGDTQYFGPGTRLTVL.

The gene calls are TRBV5-1 and TRBJ2-5; 10 bases are shared with TRBD2. CDR1 is SGHRS, CDR2 YFSETQ, per germline. This CDR3 contains 15 residues. Losses at the gene ends were 4 bases for V and 5 bases for J; bases not matched to a gene: 8. This CDR3 reads CASSAGTSEGETQYF. CDR3 DNA sequence: TGCGCCAGCAGCGCTGGGACTAGCGAGGGGGAGACCCAGTACTTC.

This chain connects TRBV5-4 to TRBJ2-3; tentatively, D is TRBD1 or TRBD2 (5 bases each). CDR1 SGHNT and CDR2 YYREEE come from the germline V gene (reference sequence). The germline V and J ends were trimmed by 4 bases and 0 bases, with 15 bases remaining between them. This CDR3 is built from 16 residues. The CDR3 is CASSGGRNPSTDTQYF. The CDR3 DNA follows: TGTGCCAGCAGCGGGGGTCGTAACCCTAGCACAGATACGCAGTATTTT.

V and J are TRBV18 and TRBJ2-1, with 8 bases matching TRBD2. V was clipped by 2 bases and J by 4 bases; unmatched bases: 7. The CDR3 covers 16 residues. Germline CDR1 is KGHSH and CDR2 is LQKENI. The CDR3 spells CASSPAGGWGYNEQFF. The CDR3 region has the DNA TGTGCCAGCTCACCAGCGGGGGGCTGGGGTTACAATGAGCAGTTCTTC.

As DNA, the CDR3 is TGTGCCAGCAGCAAGGGACAGTTCTCTGGGGCCAACGTCCTGACTTTC. It encodes CASSKGQFSGANVLTF. The chain has TRBV7-2 and TRBJ2-6, with TRBD1 identical over 7 bases. The germline V gene encodes CDR1 SGHTA and CDR2 FQGNSA. J was trimmed by 0 bases and V by 5 bases; bases with no gene match: 4. The CDR3 contains 16 residues.

This clonotype was recorded a few times. The J gene is TRBJ1-2, the V gene TRBV5-1; D gene unclear. The CDR3 has 13 amino acids. The germline gives CDR1 SGHRS, CDR2 YFSETQ. V lost 1 base, J lost 0 bases, and 4 bases lay in between. The DNA for the CDR3 is TGCGCCAGCAGCTTGCCAGCTAACTATGGCTACACCTTC. Translated, it gives CASSLPANYGYTF.

CDR3 coding DNA: TGTGCCAGCAGCTTAGCGGCCAGTTCCTACGAGCAGTACTTC. Protein sequence: CASSLAASSYEQYF. The chain uses TRBV7-2 and TRBJ2-7; D gene unclear. Per germline, CDR1 SGHTA and CDR2 FQGNSA. Trimming shortened V by 0 bases and J by 1 base, and 7 bases separated the two germline ends. This CDR3 comprises 14 residues.

This clonotype was seen only a few times. This sequence joins TRBV4-1 and TRBJ1-2; the match to TRBD1 covers 7 bases. There are 17 residues in the CDR3. Losses at the gene ends were 0 bases for V and 2 bases for J; bases not matched to a gene: 9. Germline values: CDR1 MGHRA, CDR2 YSYEKL. Here the CDR3 DNA reads TGCGCCAGCAGCCAAGAAGGCGGAGGGGGCCCAAACTATGGCTACACCTTC. Amino acids: CASSQEGGGGPNYGYTF.

The rearrangement joins TRBV3-1 to TRBJ2-1, with D maybe TRBD1 (6 bases). V lost 4 bases and J 4 bases, leaving 17 bases between the germline ends. The CDR3 contains 16 residues. CDR1 and CDR2 from the germline V gene are LGHDT and YNNKEL (reference sequence). Here the CDR3 reads CASSRITGTLYNEQFF. The CDR3 nucleotides are TGTGCCAGCAGCCGCATAACAGGGACCCTATACAATGAGCAGTTCTTC.

This clonotype was seen a handful of times. J is TRBJ2-2 and V is TRBV3-1; TRBD1 might be the D (6 bases). The V and J ends lost 6 bases and 5 bases respectively, with 16 bases between them. Germline V CDR1 and CDR2: LGHDT, YNNKEL (reference sequence). The CDR3 runs 15 residues. This chain's CDR3 is CASSRIAGETGELFF. DNA of the CDR3: TGTGCCAGCAGTCGAATCGCAGGGGAAACCGGGGAGCTGTTTTTT.

This clonotype was seen a handful of times. The chain carries TRBV28 and TRBJ2-1; 8 positions agree with TRBD2. In germline, CDR1 is MDHEN, CDR2 SYDVKM. Trimming at V came to 3 bases and at J to 8 bases, leaving 12 bases not matched to a gene. The CDR3 covers 16 residues. CDR3: CASSFGRKAGVDEQFF. The DNA of the CDR3 is TGTGCCAGCAGTTTTGGGAGGAAAGCGGGGGTGGATGAGCAGTTCTTC.